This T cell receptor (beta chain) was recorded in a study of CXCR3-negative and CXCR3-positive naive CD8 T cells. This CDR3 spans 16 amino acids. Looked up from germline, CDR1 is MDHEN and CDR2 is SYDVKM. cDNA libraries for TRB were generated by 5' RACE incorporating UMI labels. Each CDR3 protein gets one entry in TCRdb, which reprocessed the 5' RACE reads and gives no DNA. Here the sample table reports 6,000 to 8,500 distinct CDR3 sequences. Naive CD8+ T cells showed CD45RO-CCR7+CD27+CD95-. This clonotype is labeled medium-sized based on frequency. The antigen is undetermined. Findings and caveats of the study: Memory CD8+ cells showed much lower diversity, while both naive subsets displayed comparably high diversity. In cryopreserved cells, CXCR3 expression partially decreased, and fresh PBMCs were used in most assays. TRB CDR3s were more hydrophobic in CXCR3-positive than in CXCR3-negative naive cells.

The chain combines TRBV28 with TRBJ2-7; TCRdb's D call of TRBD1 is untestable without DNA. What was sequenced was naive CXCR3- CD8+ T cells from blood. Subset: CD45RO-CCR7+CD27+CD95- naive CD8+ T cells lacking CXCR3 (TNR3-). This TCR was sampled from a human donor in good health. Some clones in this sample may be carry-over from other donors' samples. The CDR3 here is CASSLAAQGESHEQYF.